This T cell receptor (beta chain) was recovered during a study of blood T cell repertoires in COVID-19. CDR3 size: 14 residues. After removal of 4 bases from V and 7 bases from J, the junction contained 10 bases not matched to a gene. Germline V lookup: CDR1 LGHDT, CDR2 YNNKEL (reference sequence). Clones were read by immunoSEQ multiplex PCR, and TCRdb kept only the in-frame ones, dropping some. The sample includes 40,000 to 50,000 clones, about 78% seen only once; the top ten take approximately 7.7%. The rearrangement uses TRBV3-1 (or the pseudogene TRBV3-2) and TRBJ2-7, with 7 bases lining up with TRBD1. The source of this sequence is a man aged 65 to 85 with active or convalescent COVID-19. Sequencing input: peripheral blood. CDR3 residues: CASSRDSEGLEQYF. For the CDR3, the DNA is TGTGCCAGCAGCCGGGACAGCGAGGGGCTGGAGCAGTACTTC.